This T cell receptor (beta chain) was sequenced in a study of cytomegalovirus exposure and HLA in healthy donors. Study-wide results and limits: Another analysis was done later, and it associated 15,000 to 20,000 TCR beta sequences with HLA alleles at 0.05 false discovery rate. Reports showed the classifier diagnosing cytomegalovirus status with high specificity and sensitivity.

The PCR had 60 Vbeta and 13 Jbeta primers. The table came from immunoSEQ multiplex PCR; TCRdb's copy has only in-frame clones and leaves some out. The data contain 150,000 or so clones, 60% to 80% of them seen just once; the ten biggest clones take up roughly 12%. Germline values: CDR1 KGHSH, CDR2 LQKENI. The CDR3 is 12 amino acids. The V end was cut by 5 bases, the J end by 4 bases, with 6 bases between. Regarding this clone: Its target is not known.

The specimen was PBMCs. This sequence was found in a man aged 18 to 30 in good health and CMV-seropositive. The chain couples TRBV18 to TRBJ2-1, with D hard to call. DNA for the CDR3: TGTGCCAGCTCAATACAATACAATGAGCAGTTCTTC. It specifies CASSIQYNEQFF.